This T cell receptor (beta chain) was recovered during a study of blood T cell repertoires in COVID-19. Study context: Material from acute and convalescent COVID-19 was sourced from the United States, Italy and Spain. PBMCs, B-cell-depleted T cells, or T cells provided the cDNA or gDNA that made up the material.

Original handling: Estimation of nucleated cell counts relied on the amplification of reference gene primers. Produced via immunoSEQ multiplex PCR; TCRdb's table is partial and in-frame only. That table furnishes V, J and clone size, whereas the DNA furnished D and trimming. The data contain hundreds of thousands of clones, approximately 86% of them seen just once; the ten biggest clones take up approximately 7.5%. Per germline, CDR1 SGHRS and CDR2 YFSETQ. The CDR3 is made up of 14 amino acids. Trimming took off 0 bases at V and 4 bases at J, with 8 bases between the two ends. Sequenced sample: peripheral blood. The TCR comes from a man in his 60s who had recovered from COVID-19. V is TRBV5-1 and J is TRBJ2-1; maybe TRBD2 (5 bases). CDR3 residues: CASSLGTGYNEQFF. CDR3 nucleotide sequence: TGCGCCAGCAGCTTGGGGACTGGGTACAATGAGCAGTTCTTC.